The table lists the clone carrying this TCR beta chain with a few counts. This entry is derived from a study of cytomegalovirus exposure and HLA in healthy donors. In the PCR, 60 Vbeta and 13 Jbeta primers were used. Profiling relied on immunoSEQ multiplex PCR, and the TCRdb table lists in-frame clones only, not all of them. The table has 60,000 to 90,000 clones, over 60% seen once. Germline loops: CDR1 MNHNY, CDR2 SVGAGI (reference sequence). There are 14 residues in the CDR3. Germline trimming cut 6 bases from V and 6 bases from J; bases unmatched to any gene: 8. Sequencing used PBMCs. V usage is TRBV6-6 and J usage is TRBJ2-5; 9 nucleotides agree with TRBD1. This TCR came from a man aged 35-49 years in good health and CMV-seropositive. The DNA for the CDR3 is TGTGCCAGCAGGACCGGGACAGGGCAAAAGACCCAGTACTTC. Translation gives CASRTGTGQKTQYF.